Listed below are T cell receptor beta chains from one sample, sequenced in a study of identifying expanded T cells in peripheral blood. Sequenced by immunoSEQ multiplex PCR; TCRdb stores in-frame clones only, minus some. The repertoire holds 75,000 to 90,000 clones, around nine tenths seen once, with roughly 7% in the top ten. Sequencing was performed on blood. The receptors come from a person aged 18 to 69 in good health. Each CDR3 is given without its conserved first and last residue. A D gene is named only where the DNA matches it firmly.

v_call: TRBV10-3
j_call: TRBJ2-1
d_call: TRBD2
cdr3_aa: AISSGVLSYNEQF

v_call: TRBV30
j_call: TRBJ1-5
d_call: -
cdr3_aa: AWSGGSRANQPQH

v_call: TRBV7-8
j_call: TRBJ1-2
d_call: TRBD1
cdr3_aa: ASSAGQGSYGYT

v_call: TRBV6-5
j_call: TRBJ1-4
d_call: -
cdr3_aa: ASSYSWRTTNEKLF

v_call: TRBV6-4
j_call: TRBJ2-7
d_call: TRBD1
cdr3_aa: ASSAPTGQGKYEQY

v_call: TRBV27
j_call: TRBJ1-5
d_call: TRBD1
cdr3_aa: ASSGARTGRNQPQH

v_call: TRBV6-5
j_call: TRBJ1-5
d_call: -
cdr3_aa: ASSPRQSVQPQH

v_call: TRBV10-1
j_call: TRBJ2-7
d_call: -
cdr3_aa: ASSEYGSFVSYEQY

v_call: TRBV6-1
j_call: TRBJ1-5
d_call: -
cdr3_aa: ASTDRQVNQPQH

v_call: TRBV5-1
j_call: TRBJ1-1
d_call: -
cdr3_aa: ASSRGPERTEAF

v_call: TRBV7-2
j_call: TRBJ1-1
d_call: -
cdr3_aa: ASSQIRNTEAF

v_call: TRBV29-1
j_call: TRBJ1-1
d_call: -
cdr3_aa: SVGTTGEAF

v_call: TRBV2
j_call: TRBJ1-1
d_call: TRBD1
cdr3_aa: ASSGGQGVDTEAF

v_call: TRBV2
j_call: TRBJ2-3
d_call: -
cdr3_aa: ASSAGDSTDTQY

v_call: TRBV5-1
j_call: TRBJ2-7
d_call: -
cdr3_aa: ASSLVGATYEQY

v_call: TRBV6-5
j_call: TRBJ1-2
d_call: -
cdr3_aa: ASRHILSYGYT

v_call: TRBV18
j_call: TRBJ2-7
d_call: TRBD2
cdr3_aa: ASSPGTSPEQY

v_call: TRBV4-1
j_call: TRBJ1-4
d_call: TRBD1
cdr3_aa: ASSHEDRVGEKLF

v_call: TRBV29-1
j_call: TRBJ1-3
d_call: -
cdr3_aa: SGTRMGGNTIY